This note documents a single T cell receptor (beta chain) sequence. No cognate antigen has been identified for it. No per-base quality is available; no much larger clone lies one base away. The data belong to a study of blood T cell repertoires in COVID-19 (dated by TCRdb to 2018 to 2020). About the study as a whole: Samples covering the acute and convalescent phases of COVID-19 were provided by collaborators in the United States, Italy and Spain. The material from the prospective study consisted of cDNA or gDNA derived from T cells, B-cell-depleted T cells, or PBMCs. The dataset comprised deeply sampled blood TCRbeta repertoires from subjects exposed to, actively infected with, or recovered from COVID-19. The repertoires were released in a freely available public database intended as a resource for research on the immune response to SARS-CoV-2. The samples were drawn from the first 160 participants of the ongoing ImmuneRACE study and from some 1,300 subjects provided by 6 global collaborators. The sample metadata nearly always contained a de-identified subject ID, COVID-19 status, age in years and sex. HLA class I and class II types, where available, came from metadata supplied by the sample provider rather than from assay-based typing. What the research found in general, with its limitations: How much clinical and demographic metadata was included differed by source and by participant, and the metadata was provided uncurated.

TCRbeta CDR3 regions were amplified from genomic DNA using the immunoSEQ Assay, a bias-controlled multiplex PCR. The authors processed their data as follows. Within the assay, amplification of reference gene primers was used to estimate how many nucleated cells each sample contained. Sequence reads were collapsed and filtered to measure the absolute abundance of every unique TCRbeta CDR3 rearrangement. Productive Simpson clonality was computed per sample as the square root of Simpson's diversity index over productive rearrangements. TCRdb retrieved this table from immuneACCESS and kept in-frame rearrangements only. Not all clones are present; in checked studies, unresolved V genes account for under half, and no reason is known for the remainder. V, J and clone size reflect that table, while D and trimming were determined from the DNA. The sample data list 180,000 or so clones, and around 86% of these were observed just once. The ten largest account for about 0.98% of the sample.

Whole blood was collected in K2EDTA tubes by collaborating institutions according to the institutions' own protocols. Collaborator samples were shipped for TCRbeta analysis as frozen whole blood, isolated PBMCs, or DNA extracted from either sample type. Material: peripheral blood. The clonotype originates from a man younger than 35 with acute or convalescent COVID-19.

The nucleotide sequence is TGTGCCAGCAGCAAAGCGGAGCGGGGGGTCCCCCGGACCCAGTACTTC. Translated, it gives CASSKAERGVPRTQYF. The rearranged segments are TRBV7-9 and TRBJ2-5; 9 central bases correspond to TRBD2. The cysteine opens and the phenylalanine closes a CDR3 of 16 amino acids. Only CDR3 DNA is held: 48 bases, read in frame from base 1. The CDR1 and CDR2 encoded by the germline V gene (reference sequence) are SEHNR and FQNEAQ. V is cut back by 5 bases and J by 7 bases, with 14 bases in the junction unmatched.